This T cell receptor beta chain was identified during a study of memory CD4+ T cells and cytomegalovirus serostatus. For the study at large: This sample comes from healthy Belgian adults, fewer than 10 CMV seropositive, 24 seronegative.

Single viable CD3+CD4+CD8-CD45RO+ cells were sorted as the memory CD4+ T cells. Clones were read by immunoSEQ multiplex PCR, and TCRdb kept only the in-frame ones, dropping some. Found here are tens of thousands of clones, less than 85% of them singletons; the top ten hold less than 0.95%. Study outcomes and limitations: A US-trained random forest predicted CMV serostatus with median AUC around 0.9. Each of approximately 73 CMV-associated TCRbeta sequences occurred in one to five individuals.

On this clone: Antigen specificity is unknown.

Germline assignment: CDR1 ENHRY and CDR2 SYGVKD. Between the trimmed V and J ends, which lost 2 bases and 4 bases, there was a span of 12 bases. There are 15 residues in the CDR3. Sequencing was done on a sample of memory CD4+ T cells from blood. The chain links TRBV10-3 to TRBJ1-5, with a weak D call TRBD1 (5 bases). The clonotype comes from an adult in good health and CMV-seronegative. The CDR3: CAISEVRAENQPQHF. The CDR3 coding sequence is TGTGCCATCAGTGAGGTCAGGGCAGAAAATCAGCCCCAGCATTTT.